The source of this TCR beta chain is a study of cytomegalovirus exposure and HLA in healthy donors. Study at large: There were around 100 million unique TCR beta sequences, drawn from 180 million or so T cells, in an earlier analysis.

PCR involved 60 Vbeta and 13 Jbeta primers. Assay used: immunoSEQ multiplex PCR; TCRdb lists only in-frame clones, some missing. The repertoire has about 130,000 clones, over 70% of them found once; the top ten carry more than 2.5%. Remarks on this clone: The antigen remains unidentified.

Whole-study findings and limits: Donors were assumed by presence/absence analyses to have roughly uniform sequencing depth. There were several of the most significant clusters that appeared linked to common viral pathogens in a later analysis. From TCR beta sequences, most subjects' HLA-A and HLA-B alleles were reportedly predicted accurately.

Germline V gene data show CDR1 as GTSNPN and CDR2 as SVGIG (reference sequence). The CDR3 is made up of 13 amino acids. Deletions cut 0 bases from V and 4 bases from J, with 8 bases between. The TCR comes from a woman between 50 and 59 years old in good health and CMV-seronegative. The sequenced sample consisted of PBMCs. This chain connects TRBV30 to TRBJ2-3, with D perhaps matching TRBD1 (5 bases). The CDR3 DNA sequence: TGTGCCTGGAGTGTGCCAGGGCCAGATACGCAGTATTTT. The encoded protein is CAWSVPGPDTQYF.